A selection of T cell receptor beta chains follows, all from one sample in a study of T cell responses to AZD1222 COVID-19 vaccine. Some clones are missing from TCRdb's copy, which holds only in-frame ones; the method was immunoSEQ multiplex PCR. This table holds around 47,000 clones, around 80% found once. The specimen was peripheral blood, collected 28 days after the second dose of the MenACWY control vaccine. These receptors came from an adult who received the MenACWY meningococcal vaccine as a control. The CDR3 runs from the conserved cysteine through the conserved F or W. The D gene is left open where the match is weak. Only some rows state a clone size, as once, few, many or a class for expanded clones.

D gene	clone size	J gene	V gene	CDR3 DNA	CDR3 protein
NA	once	TRBJ1-3	TRBV5-1	TGCGCCAGCAGCTTGCATGTCGGGAGCTCTGGAAACACCATATATTTT	CASSLHVGSSGNTIYF
TRBD2	NA	TRBJ2-3	TRBV10-3	TGTGCCATCAGTGAAGACCTAGCGGGAGGACCCACAGATACGCAGTATTTT	CAISEDLAGGPTDTQYF
NA	NA	TRBJ1-1	TRBV27	TGTGCCAGCAGTTTAAGAGGGGGGAGGTTGTCCCCCGAAGCTTTCTTT	CASSLRGGRLSPEAFF
TRBD1	NA	TRBJ1-2	TRBV28	TGTGCCAGCAGTTTGAGTAGGACAGGGGCCCGCTACACCTTC	CASSLSRTGARYTF
NA	NA	TRBJ1-1	TRBV4-1	TGCGCCAGCAGCTTGGACGGAGCGAACACTGAAGCTTTCTTT	CASSLDGANTEAFF
TRBD1	few	TRBJ2-7	TRBV2	TGTGCCACCGGGACAGGGACCTACGAGCAGTACTTC	CATGTGTYEQYF
NA	NA	TRBJ1-3	TRBV30	TGTGCCTGGAGCCACATTGGTGGAAACACCATATATTTT	CAWSHIGGNTIYF
NA	NA	TRBJ2-5	TRBV30	TGTGCCTGGAAGTGGGGGGGCGGTGAGACCCAGTACTTC	CAWKWGGGETQYF
NA	NA	TRBJ2-3	TRBV4-2	TGTGCCAGCAGCCAAGGAGGGGGGGATACGCAGTATTTT	CASSQGGGDTQYF
NA	NA	TRBJ1-3	TRBV7-9	TGTGCCAGCAGCCCAGGGAACACCATATATTTT	CASSPGNTIYF
TRBD2	NA	TRBJ2-7	TRBV25-1	TGTGCCAGCAGTGAATATAAGACTAGCCATACCTACGAGCAGTACTTC	CASSEYKTSHTYEQYF
NA	NA	TRBJ1-4	TRBV9	TGTGCCAGCAGCGGATCGAATGAAAAACTGTTTTTT	CASSGSNEKLFF
TRBD2	NA	TRBJ2-3	TRBV9	TGTGCCAGCAGCCCTTTTGGCGGGGGGGAAACAGATACGCAGTATTTT	CASSPFGGGETDTQYF
TRBD1	NA	TRBJ1-5	TRBV24-1	TGTGCCACCAGTGCTCGAGGGACAGGGGGAAATCAGCCCCAGCATTTT	CATSARGTGGNQPQHF
TRBD1	NA	TRBJ1-2	TRBV25-1	TGTGCCAGTAGGGACAGGGACAACTATGGCTACACCTTC	CASRDRDNYGYTF